These T cell receptor beta chains were read from a single sample in a study of blood T cell repertoires in COVID-19. Assay: immunoSEQ multiplex PCR; the TCRdb copy retains only in-frame clones and omits some. The top ten hold approximately 1.2% of the sample, which has 300,000 to 400,000 clones, around nine tenths seen once. The sequenced sample was PBMCs or T cells enriched from blood (not recorded which). These receptors came from a woman aged 18-30 years who had recovered from COVID-19. Each CDR3 is given with its conserved first and last residue. A D gene is named only where the DNA matches it firmly. Clone size is given for some rows only: seen once, a few or many times, or a class if the clone is expanded.

J gene	D gene	V gene	clone size	CDR3 DNA	CDR3 protein
TRBJ2-2	.	TRBV28	.	TGTGCCAGCAGCTCGCCCCGGGGGGCCATCGGGGAGCTGTTTTTT	CASSSPRGAIGELFF
TRBJ1-2	TRBD1	TRBV25-1	.	TGTGCCAGCAGTCCGGGACAGACAAACTATGGCTACACCTTC	CASSPGQTNYGYTF
TRBJ1-3	.	TRBV14	.	TGTGCCAGCAGCCCGGCAGGGGTACACACCATATATTTT	CASSPAGVHTIYF
TRBJ2-7	TRBD1	TRBV7-2	once	TGTGCCAGCAGCTTGCCGGGACAGCTCTACGAGCAGTACTTC	CASSLPGQLYEQYF
TRBJ2-7	.	TRBV28	.	TGTGCCAGCAGTCTGTGGGACTTTTCGACCTACGAGCAGTACTTC	CASSLWDFSTYEQYF
TRBJ1-2	TRBD1	TRBV5-4	.	TGTGCCAGCAGCTTTGACAGGGCAAATGGCTACACCTTC	CASSFDRANGYTF
TRBJ1-1	.	TRBV30	.	TGTGCCTGGAGTGAACAGGGAGGGACTGAAGCTTTCTTT	CAWSEQGGTEAFF
TRBJ1-2	TRBD1	TRBV6-5	once	TGTGCCAGCAGGGCCGACAGGGGCATATCGTGGGGCTACACCTTC	CASRADRGISWGYTF
TRBJ2-3	.	TRBV10-3	.	TGTGCCATCAGTGGAAGGAGCGACGACACAGATACGCAGTATTTT	CAISGRSDDTDTQYF
TRBJ1-2	.	TRBV5-1	.	TGCGCCAGCAGCCTCCTCCATTCAGGGGAGGGCTACACCTTC	CASSLLHSGEGYTF
TRBJ1-1	.	TRBV18	.	TGTGCCAGCTCGACACAAAGACAGGCCATGAACACTGAAGCTTTCTTT	CASSTQRQAMNTEAFF
TRBJ2-7	.	TRBV27	.	TGTGCCAGCAGTCAAGCCCCAACTTACGAGCAGTACTTC	CASSQAPTYEQYF
TRBJ2-7	TRBD2	TRBV6-2/TRBV6-3	.	TGTGCCAGCAGTTACGTAAAGCTAGCGGGGGGCGGCAGGGACGAGCAGTACTTC	CASSYVKLAGGGRDEQYF
TRBJ1-1	.	TRBV24-1	.	TGTGCCACCAGTCGGCGGGGCAGTTTGGAAGCTTTCTTT	CATSRRGSLEAFF
TRBJ1-2	TRBD1	TRBV10-2	once	TGCGCCAGCAGTGGGGACAGGGTGGACTATGGCTACACCTTC	CASSGDRVDYGYTF
TRBJ2-2	.	TRBV3-1/TRBV3-2	.	TGTGCCAGCAGCCAATATTCGAACACCGGGGAGCTGTTTTTT	CASSQYSNTGELFF
TRBJ2-1	TRBD2	TRBV28	.	TGTGCCAGCAGTTCATGGACTAGCGGGGGTTACAATGAGCAGTTCTTC	CASSSWTSGGYNEQFF
TRBJ2-2	.	TRBV7-3	.	TGTGCCAGCAGGTCAGGGAACACCGGGGAGCTGTTTTTT	CASRSGNTGELFF
TRBJ2-7	.	TRBV4-1	.	TGCGCCAGCAGCCTACGACTAGCCTACGAGCAGTACTTC	CASSLRLAYEQYF
TRBJ1-2	.	TRBV3-1/TRBV3-2	.	TGTGCCAGCAGCCAAGATCGGCAGCCGTGGGGCAGCTATGGCTACACCTTC	CASSQDRQPWGSYGYTF
TRBJ2-2	TRBD1	TRBV25-1	.	TGTGCCAGCAGTGGGACAGGGAGGTCCGGGGAGCTGTTTTTT	CASSGTGRSGELFF
TRBJ1-1	.	TRBV3-1/TRBV3-2	once	TGTGCCAGCAGCCAAGATCTAGGGAGTGAAGCTTTCTTT	CASSQDLGSEAFF
TRBJ1-1	.	TRBV14	.	TGTGCCAGCAGCGCCCAGGGGAACACTGAAGCTTTCTTT	CASSAQGNTEAFF
TRBJ1-1	.	TRBV5-1	.	TGCGCCAGCAGCTCCGCTGGTCCCTCCGGGTGGGACACTGAAGCTTTCTTT	CASSSAGPSGWDTEAFF
TRBJ1-6	TRBD1	TRBV11-2	.	TGTGCCAGCAGCAAAGGACAGGGATCGGCTCCCCTCCACTTT	CASSKGQGSAPLHF
TRBJ1-1	.	TRBV12-3/TRBV12-4	once	TGTGCCAGCAGTTTAGCCCATGAAGCTTTCTTT	CASSLAHEAFF
TRBJ1-2	.	TRBV19	few	TGTGCCAGTAGTATAGGGGGCGGCTACACCTTC	CASSIGGGYTF
TRBJ2-7	TRBD1	TRBV2	.	TGTGCCAGCAGATACGCCGGGACAGGGTCCTACGAGCAGTACTTC	CASRYAGTGSYEQYF
TRBJ1-3	.	TRBV6-5	.	TGTGCCAGCAGTTACCAGAACACCATATATTTT	CASSYQNTIYF
TRBJ1-4	.	TRBV29-1	few	TGCAGCGTTGACGCAGGGAGGGGGGAAAAACTGTTTTTT	CSVDAGRGEKLFF
TRBJ2-5	TRBD1	TRBV18	.	TGTGCCAGCTCATTCCCGGGACAGTACCAAGAGACCCAGTACTTC	CASSFPGQYQETQYF
TRBJ1-5	.	TRBV7-2	once	TGTGCCAGCAGCGAACGGTATCAGCCCCAGCATTTT	CASSERYQPQHF
TRBJ1-2	TRBD1	TRBV6-5	few	TGTGCCAGGGGAACAGGGGTTGGCTATGGCTACACCTTC	CARGTGVGYGYTF
TRBJ2-1	.	TRBV7-9	.	TGTGCCAGCAGCTCCAGGGGGGACTCAAACAATGAGCAGTTCTTC	CASSSRGDSNNEQFF
TRBJ2-2	TRBD2	TRBV7-3	.	TGTGCCAGCAGCTCCCAACAGCGGGGGAACACCGGGGAGCTGTTTTTT	CASSSQQRGNTGELFF
TRBJ1-3	TRBD1	TRBV29-1	once	TGCAGCGAGGACCCGGGACAGGGGTTCTCTGGAAACACCATATATTTT	CSEDPGQGFSGNTIYF
TRBJ1-4	.	TRBV19	.	TGTGCCAGTATCGATTCGGAGGAGACTAATGAAAAACTGTTTTTT	CASIDSEETNEKLFF
TRBJ1-1	.	TRBV7-2	.	TGTGCCAGCAGCAGACCAGACAGGAGGGAAGCTTTCTTT	CASSRPDRREAFF
TRBJ1-6	TRBD1	TRBV5-1	.	TGCGCCAGCATCAACTTCCGAGGCGTTGGGACAGATTATTCACCCCTCCACTTT	CASINFRGVGTDYSPLHF
TRBJ2-1	.	TRBV6-4	.	TGTGCCAGCAGTGATCGGCAGGGTCCCTACAATGAGCAGTTCTTC	CASSDRQGPYNEQFF
TRBJ1-2	.	TRBV30	.	TGTGCCTGGAGTCCCGCGGGACCCTATGGCTACACCTTC	CAWSPAGPYGYTF
TRBJ1-4	TRBD1	TRBV12-5	.	TGTGCTAGTGCCCGACGGGGCGGAAGGGGGCCGTACGGTGAAAAACTGTTTTTT	CASARRGGRGPYGEKLFF
TRBJ1-1	.	TRBV2	few	TGTGCCAGCAGTGATGTAGGGGGAGCTTTCTTT	CASSDVGGAFF
TRBJ1-5	TRBD1	TRBV7-2	.	TGTGCCAGCAGCTTGTTCCAGGGACAGCTTAATCAGCCCCAGCATTTT	CASSLFQGQLNQPQHF